This TCR beta chain is from a study of cytomegalovirus exposure and HLA in healthy donors. The method was immunoSEQ multiplex PCR; TCRdb's version includes in-frame clones alone and lacks a portion of them. The sample lists about 110,000 clones, about 88% occurring once. Germline CDR1 MGHRA, CDR2 YSYEKL. With 2 bases removed from V and 5 bases from J, the gap between germline ends came to 9 bases. The CDR3 is 13 amino acids. This receptor was taken from a woman aged 18 to 35 in good health and CMV-seropositive. This chain joins TRBV4-1 and TRBJ1-2; maybe TRBD1 (6 bases). Sequencing used PBMCs. The CDR3 protein is CASSQLGQYGYTF. The CDR3 DNA reads as TGCGCCAGCAGCCAACTTGGACAGTATGGCTACACCTTC.